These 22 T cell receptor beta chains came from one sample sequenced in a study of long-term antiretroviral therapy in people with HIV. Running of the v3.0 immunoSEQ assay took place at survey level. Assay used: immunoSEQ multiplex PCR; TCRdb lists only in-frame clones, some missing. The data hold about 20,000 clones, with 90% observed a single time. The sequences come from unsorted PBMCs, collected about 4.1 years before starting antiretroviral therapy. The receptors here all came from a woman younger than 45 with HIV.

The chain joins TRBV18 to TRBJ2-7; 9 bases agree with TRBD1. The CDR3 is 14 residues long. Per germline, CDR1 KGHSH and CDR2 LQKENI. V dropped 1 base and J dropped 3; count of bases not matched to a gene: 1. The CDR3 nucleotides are TGTGCCAGCTCACCACGACAGGGGGTCTACGAGCAGTACTTC. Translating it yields CASSPRQGVYEQYF.

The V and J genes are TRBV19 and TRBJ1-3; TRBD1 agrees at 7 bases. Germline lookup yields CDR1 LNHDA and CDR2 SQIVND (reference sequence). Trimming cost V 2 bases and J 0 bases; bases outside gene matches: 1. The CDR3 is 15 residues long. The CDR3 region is CASSITGASGNTIYF. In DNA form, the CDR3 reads TGTGCCAGTAGTATAACAGGGGCCTCTGGAAACACCATATATTTT. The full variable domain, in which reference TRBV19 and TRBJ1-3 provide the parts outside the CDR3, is DGGITQSPKYLFRKEGQNVTLSCEQNLNHDAMYWYRQDPGQGLRLIYYSQIVNDFQKGDIAEGYSVSREKKESFPLTVTSAQKNPTAFYLCASSITGASGNTIYFGEGSWLTVV.

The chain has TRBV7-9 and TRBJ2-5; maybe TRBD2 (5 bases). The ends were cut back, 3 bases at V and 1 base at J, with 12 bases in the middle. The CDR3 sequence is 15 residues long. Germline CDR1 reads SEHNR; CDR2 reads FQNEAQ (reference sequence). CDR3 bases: TGTGCCAGCAGCTTGGGTGGACTGACCCAAGAGACCCAGTACTTC. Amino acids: CASSLGGLTQETQYF.

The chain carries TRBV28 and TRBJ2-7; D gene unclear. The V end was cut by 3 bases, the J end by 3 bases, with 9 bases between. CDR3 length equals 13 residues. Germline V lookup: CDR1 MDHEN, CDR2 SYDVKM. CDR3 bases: TGTGCCAGCAGTTTGGCCGTCCTCTACGAGCAGTACTTC. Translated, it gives CASSLAVLYEQYF.

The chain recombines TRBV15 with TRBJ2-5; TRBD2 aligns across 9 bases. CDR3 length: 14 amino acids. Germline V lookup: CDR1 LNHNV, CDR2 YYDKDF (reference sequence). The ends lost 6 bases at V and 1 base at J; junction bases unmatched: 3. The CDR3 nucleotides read TGTGCCACCAGGGGCGGGGGGGTCCAAGAGACCCAGTACTTC. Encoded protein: CATRGGGVQETQYF.

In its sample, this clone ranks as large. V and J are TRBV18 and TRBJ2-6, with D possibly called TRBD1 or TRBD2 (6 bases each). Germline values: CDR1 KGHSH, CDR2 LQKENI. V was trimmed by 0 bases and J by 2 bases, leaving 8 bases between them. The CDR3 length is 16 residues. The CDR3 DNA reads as TGTGCCAGCTCACCACCGGGGGGCGCTGGGGCCAACGTCCTGACTTTC. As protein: CASSPPGGAGANVLTF. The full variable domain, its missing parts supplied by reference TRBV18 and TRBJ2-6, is NAGVMQNPRHLVRRRGQEARLRCSPMKGHSHVYWYRQLPEEGLKFMVYLQKENIIDESGMPKERFSAEFPKEGPSILRIQQVVRGDSAAYFCASSPPGGAGANVLTFGAGSRLTVL.

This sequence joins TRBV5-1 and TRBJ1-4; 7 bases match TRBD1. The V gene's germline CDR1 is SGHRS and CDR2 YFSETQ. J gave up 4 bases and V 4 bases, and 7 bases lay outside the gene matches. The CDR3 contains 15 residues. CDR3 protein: CASSTRTGLNEKLFF. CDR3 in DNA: TGCGCCAGCAGCACCCGGACAGGTCTTAATGAAAAACTGTTTTTT.

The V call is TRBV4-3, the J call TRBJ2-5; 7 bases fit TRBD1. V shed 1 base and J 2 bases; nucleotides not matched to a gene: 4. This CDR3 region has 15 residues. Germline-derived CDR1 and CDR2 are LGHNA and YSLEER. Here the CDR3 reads CASSQAGQSQETQYF. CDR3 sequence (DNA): TGCGCCAGCAGCCAAGCGGGACAGTCTCAAGAGACCCAGTACTTC.

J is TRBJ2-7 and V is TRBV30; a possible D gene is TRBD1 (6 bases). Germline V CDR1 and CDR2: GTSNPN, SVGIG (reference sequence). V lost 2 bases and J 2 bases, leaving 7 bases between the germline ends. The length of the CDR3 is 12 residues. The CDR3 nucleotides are TGTGCCTGGAGTAAGGGGGCCTACGAGCAGTACTTC. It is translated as CAWSKGAYEQYF.

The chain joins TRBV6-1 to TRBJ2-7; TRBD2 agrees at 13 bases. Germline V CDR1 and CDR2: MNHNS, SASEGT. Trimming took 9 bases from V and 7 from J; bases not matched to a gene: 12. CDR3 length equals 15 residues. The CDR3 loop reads CASKTGTSGVEEQYF. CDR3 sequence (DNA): TGTGCCAGTAAAACCGGGACTAGCGGGGTGGAGGAGCAGTACTTC.

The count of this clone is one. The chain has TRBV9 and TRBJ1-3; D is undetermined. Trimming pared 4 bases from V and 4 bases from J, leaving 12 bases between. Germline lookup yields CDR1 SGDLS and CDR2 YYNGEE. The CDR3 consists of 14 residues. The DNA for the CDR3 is TGTGCCAGCAGCCCTACGGGCAGCGGAAACACCATATATTTT. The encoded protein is CASSPTGSGNTIYF.

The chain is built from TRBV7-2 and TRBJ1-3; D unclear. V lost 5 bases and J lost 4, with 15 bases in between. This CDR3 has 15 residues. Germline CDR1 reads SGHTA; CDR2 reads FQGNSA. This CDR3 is CASSASQTSGNTIYF. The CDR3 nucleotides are TGTGCCAGCAGCGCTTCACAGACTTCGGGAAACACCATATATTTT.

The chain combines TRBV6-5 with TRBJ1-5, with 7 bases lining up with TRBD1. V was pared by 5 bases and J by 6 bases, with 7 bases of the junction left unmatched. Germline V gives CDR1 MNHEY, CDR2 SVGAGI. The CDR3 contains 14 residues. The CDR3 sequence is CASSRQGGGQPQHF. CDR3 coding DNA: TGTGCCAGCAGTCGACAGGGCGGGGGTCAGCCCCAGCATTTT.

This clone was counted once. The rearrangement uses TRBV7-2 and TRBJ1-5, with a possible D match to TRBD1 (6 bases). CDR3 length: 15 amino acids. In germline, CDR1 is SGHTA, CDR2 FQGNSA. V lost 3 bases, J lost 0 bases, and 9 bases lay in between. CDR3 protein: CASSFRGFSNQPQHF. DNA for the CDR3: TGTGCCAGCAGCTTCAGGGGCTTTAGCAATCAGCCCCAGCATTTT.

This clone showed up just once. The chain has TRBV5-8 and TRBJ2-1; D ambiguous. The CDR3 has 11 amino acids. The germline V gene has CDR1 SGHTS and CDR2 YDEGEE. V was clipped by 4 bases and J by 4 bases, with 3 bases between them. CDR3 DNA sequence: TGTGCCAGCAGCCTGTACAATGAGCAGTTCTTC. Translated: CASSLYNEQFF.

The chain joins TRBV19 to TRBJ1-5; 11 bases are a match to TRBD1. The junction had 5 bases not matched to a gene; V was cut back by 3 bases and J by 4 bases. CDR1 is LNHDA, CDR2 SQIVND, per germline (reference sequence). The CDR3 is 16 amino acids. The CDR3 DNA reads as TGTGCCAGTAGTATCCCCGGACAGGGGGCGAATCAGCCCCAGCATTTT. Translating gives CASSIPGQGANQPQHF.

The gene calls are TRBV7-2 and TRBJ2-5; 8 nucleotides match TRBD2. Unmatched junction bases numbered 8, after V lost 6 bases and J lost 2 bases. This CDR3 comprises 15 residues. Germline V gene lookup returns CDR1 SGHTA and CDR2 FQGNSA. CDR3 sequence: CASSGLRGGQETQYF. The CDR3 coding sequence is TGTGCCAGCAGTGGTTTACGGGGGGGACAAGAGACCCAGTACTTC.

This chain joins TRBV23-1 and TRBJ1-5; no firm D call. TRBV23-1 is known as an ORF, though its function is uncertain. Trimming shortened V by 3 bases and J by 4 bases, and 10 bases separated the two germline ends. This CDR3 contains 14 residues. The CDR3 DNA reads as TGCGCCAGCAGTCATTGGGGAAAAAATCAGCCCCAGCATTTT. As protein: CASSHWGKNQPQHF.

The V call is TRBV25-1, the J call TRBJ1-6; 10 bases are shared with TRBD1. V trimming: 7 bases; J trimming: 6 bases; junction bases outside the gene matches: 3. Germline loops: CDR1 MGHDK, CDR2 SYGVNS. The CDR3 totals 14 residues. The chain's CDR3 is CASIGQGGNSPLHF. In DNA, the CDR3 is TGTGCCAGCATCGGACAGGGGGGTAATTCACCCCTCCACTTT.

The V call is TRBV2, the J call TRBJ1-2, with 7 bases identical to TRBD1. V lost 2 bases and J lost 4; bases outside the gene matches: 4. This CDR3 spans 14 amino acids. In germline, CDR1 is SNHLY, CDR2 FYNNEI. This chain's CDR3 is CASSEQGDFYGYTF. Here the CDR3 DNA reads TGTGCCAGCAGTGAACAGGGGGATTTCTATGGCTACACCTTC.

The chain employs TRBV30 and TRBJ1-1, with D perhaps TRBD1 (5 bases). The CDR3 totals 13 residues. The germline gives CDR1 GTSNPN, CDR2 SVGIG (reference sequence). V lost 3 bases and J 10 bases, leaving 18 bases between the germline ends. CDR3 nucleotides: TGTGCCTGGAGGGGAAGAAGGAACGGGGCAGCTTTCTTT. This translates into CAWRGRRNGAAFF.

This CDR3 is CASSLGRLVTDTQYF. Written as DNA, the CDR3 is TGTGCCAGCAGCTTGGGCCGACTCGTCACAGATACGCAGTATTTT. This rearrangement joins TRBV5-6 to TRBJ2-3; D call uncertain. This CDR3 is built from 15 residues. V was pared by 0 bases and J by 2 bases, with 10 bases between. In germline, CDR1 is SGHDT, CDR2 YYEEEE.